Presented here are 7 T cell receptor beta chains from one specimen sequenced in a study of T-cell memory formation after mild COVID-19 (dated by TCRdb to the early 2020s). Receptor amplification or capture employed 5' RACE. The sequencer was an Illumina NovaSeq 6000. The public reads were quality trimmed at Q25 with fastp and then assembled into clones with MiXCR by TCRdb, keeping productive beta chains. Entries that share a CDR3 protein sequence are merged under the most common genes and DNA. The sample yields 250,000 or so distinct CDR3 sequences; over 15% were counted once. The ten biggest clones cover under 25% of the sample. Sequenced material: PBMCs or a T cell subset sorted from them (not recorded which). These receptors originate from a man younger than 35 who had mild COVID-19 (a few samples of this study predate the infection). The sample titles of this study are shuffled in the database, so cell type and time point are left out; the donor was told from shared clones.

The chain is built from TRBV19 and TRBJ2-1; TRBD1 might be the D (6 bases). With 3 bases removed from V and 10 bases from J, the gap between germline ends came to 10 bases. The CDR3 loop spans 12 amino acids. CDR1 is LNHDA and CDR2 is SQIVND in the germline V gene (reference sequence). The CDR3 nucleotides read TGTGCCAGTAGTATGCCAGGGGTGGAGCAGTTCTTC. Its protein product is CASSMPGVEQFF.

The J gene is TRBJ2-1, the V gene TRBV29-1, with 10 bases fitting TRBD1. Germline values: CDR1 SQVTM, CDR2 ANQGSEA. With V trimmed by 4 bases and J by 0 bases, 0 bases remained unmatched. The CDR3 extends over 14 amino acids. CDR3: CSVGTGGSYNEQFF. In nucleotides, the CDR3 is TGCAGCGTTGGGACAGGGGGCTCCTACAATGAGCAGTTCTTC.

The V gene is TRBV7-9, the J gene TRBJ2-3; TRBD1 might be the D (5 bases). Germline values: CDR1 SEHNR, CDR2 FQNEAQ (reference sequence). This CDR3 comprises 12 residues. The V and J ends lost 5 bases and 3 bases respectively, with 6 bases between them. CDR3: CASSGATDTQYF. In DNA form, the CDR3 reads TGTGCCAGCAGCGGGGCGACAGATACGCAGTATTTT.

This clonotype was counted a few times. The V gene is TRBV5-1, the J gene TRBJ2-7; TRBD1 or TRBD2 may be the D gene (7 bases each). CDR1 SGHRS and CDR2 YFSETQ come from the germline V gene. V lost 7 bases, J lost 0 bases, and 17 bases lay in between. This CDR3 contains 15 residues. CDR3 nucleotides: TGCGCCAGCCAAGCAGGGGGGGGCTACTCCTACGAGCAGTACTTC. It translates to CASQAGGGYSYEQYF.

This clonotype has more than one count but fewer than ten. The genes are TRBV5-6 and TRBJ2-7, with 7 bases fitting TRBD2. Germline V gene sequence: CDR1 SGHDT, CDR2 YYEEEE. The CDR3 runs to 16 residues. The trim removed 2 bases at V and 6 bases at J, leaving 14 bases unmatched. In DNA form, the CDR3 reads TGTGCCAGCAGCTTTAGACCGGGACTAAAAGGAGCCGAGCAGTACTTC. Translating it yields CASSFRPGLKGAEQYF. The full variable domain, rest sourced from reference TRBV5-6 and TRBJ2-7, is DAGVTQSPTHLIKTRGQQVTLRCSPKSGHDTVSWYQQALGQGPQFIFQYYEEEERQRGNFPDRFSGHQFPNYSSELNVNALLLGDSALYLCASSFRPGLKGAEQYFGPGTRLTVT.

This clonotype was counted only a few times. J is TRBJ2-2 and V is TRBV29-1; D is uncertain. With 2 bases removed from V and 4 bases from J, the gap between germline ends came to 11 bases. The CDR3 is 14 residues long. Looked up from germline, CDR1 is SQVTM and CDR2 is ANQGSEA. CDR3 DNA: TGCAGCGTTGAAACCGGGCGATCCACCGGGGAGCTGTTTTTT. This gives the protein CSVETGRSTGELFF.

This clonotype was observed a handful of times. The chain has TRBV12-3 or TRBV12-4 and TRBJ1-1, with D uncertain. V lost 3 bases, J lost 6 bases, and 11 bases lay in between. This CDR3 comprises 13 residues. The CDR3: CASSFTIRAEAFF. The CDR3 nucleotides are TGTGCCAGCAGTTTTACAATTCGGGCTGAAGCTTTCTTT.